The table lists the clone carrying this T cell receptor beta chain with a few counts. These data belong to a study of control samples from healthy donors and cancer patients. Trimming stripped 1 base from V and 2 bases from J, with 4 bases between. The germline CDR1 and CDR2 sequences are SGHAT and FQNNGV. The CDR3 contains 13 residues. Clones were sequenced by immunoSEQ multiplex PCR, and TCRdb holds only the in-frame ones, with some missing. The sample has over 50,000 clones; roughly 80% are singletons. The V gene is TRBV11-2, the J gene TRBJ2-3; D gene ambiguous. The sample consisted of blood. The origin of this receptor is an older man in good health. The CDR3 DNA reads as TGTGCCAGCAGCTTAGGCCACACAGATACGCAGTATTTT. Encoded protein: CASSLGHTDTQYF.